The sequence of this T cell receptor (beta chain) was determined in a study of cytomegalovirus exposure and HLA in healthy donors. V shed 2 bases and J shed 2 bases, with 13 bases lying between them. Germline V gene data show CDR1 as MNHNS and CDR2 as SASEGT. This CDR3 contains 15 residues. The donors were members of the validation cohort comprising some 130 subjects, separate from the roughly 700-subject first cohort. Clones were read by immunoSEQ multiplex PCR, and TCRdb kept only the in-frame ones, dropping some. The sample lists around 180,000 clones, around four fifths occurring once. Whole-study findings and limits: It was found in a later analysis that first-cohort TCR clusters tended to co-occur in the 100 to 150 validation repertoires. For cytomegalovirus status, the classifier reportedly gave diagnoses with high specificity and sensitivity. It was confirmed in vitro that a few of the CMV-associated chains were specific for CMV antigens.

Concerning this clone: Its antigen remains unknown.

The sequence was collected from a man aged 18 to 35 in good health and CMV-seropositive. The specimen sequenced was PBMCs. This sequence joins TRBV6-1 and TRBJ2-7; possibly TRBD2 for D (5 bases). CDR3 DNA sequence: TGTGCCAGCAGTGAATGGTCCAGCGGCGCCTACGAGCAGTACTTC. As protein: CASSEWSSGAYEQYF.